Reported below is one T cell receptor beta chain. CDR1 and CDR2 (germline): DFQATT, SNEGSKA (reference sequence). The length of the CDR3 is 18 residues. Trimming took off 0 bases at V and 0 bases at J, with 17 bases between the two ends. TCRdb independently ran MiXCR on the 5' RACE reads; one entry per CDR3 protein. In the table there are tens of thousands of distinct CDR3 sequences, 9.9% of which are singletons. The data were taken from a study of early T cells in non-severe SARS-CoV-2 infection. The chain is built from TRBV20-1 and TRBJ1-4, with a possible D match to TRBD1 (5 bases). The sequencing sample was made of whole blood. This sequence originates from an adult who was a healthcare worker with PCR-confirmed SARS-CoV-2 infection or an uninfected control (not recorded which). The CDR3 spells CSARDPEGGAATNEKLFF. CDR3 sequence (DNA): TGCAGTGCTAGAGATCCCGAGGGAGGGGCTGCAACTAATGAAAAACTGTTTTTT.